This is a list of T cell receptor beta chains from one sample in a study of T cell repertoires in cytomegalovirus infection. TCRdb re-called the reads with MiXCR, one entry per CDR3 protein. The sample has around 740,000 distinct CDR3 sequences, about a third seen once. The sequenced sample consisted of PBMCs. The receptors originated from a human donor in good health (CMV status not recorded). Some clones in this sample may be carry-over from other donors' samples. Each CDR3 is given with its conserved first and last residue. A D gene is named only where the DNA matches it firmly. The size of a clone is reported for some rows only, either as once, few or many, or as a class for expanded clones.

>-|-|TRBV12-3/TRBV12-4|TRBJ2-2
TGTGCCAGCAGTTTGGCGTCCCTGGAGCTGTGTTTT
CASSLASLELCF
>-|many|TRBV12-3/TRBV12-4|TRBJ1-4
TGTGCCAGCAGTTTGGTGGGAGAAAAACTGTTTTTT
CASSLVGEKLFF
>-|few|TRBV4-1|TRBJ1-2
TGCGCCAGCAGCCAAGAAGGAGGAACTAACTATGGCTACACCTTC
CASSQEGGTNYGYTF
>-|many|TRBV7-2|TRBJ2-4
TGTGCCAGCAGTCCCGCGTCGGTACTAGCCAAAAACATTCAGTACTTC
CASSPASVLAKNIQYF
>-|once|TRBV5-1|TRBJ1-2
TGCGCCAGCAGCTTGGTCGGGGCTGGCTACACCTTC
CASSLVGAGYTF
>-|-|TRBV4-2|TRBJ2-1
TGTGCCAGCAGCGACCCCACCGGGGCTAGCATGAATGAGCAGTTCTTC
CASSDPTGASMNEQFF
>-|-|TRBV4-1|TRBJ2-1
TGCGCCAGCAGCCAAGATTCCCGCCAGTCATATGAGCAGTTCTTC
CASSQDSRQSYEQFF
>TRBD1|-|TRBV2|TRBJ2-6
TGTGCCAGCGGGACAGGGGGTCTCTCTGGGGCCAACGTCCTGACTTTC
CASGTGGLSGANVLTF
>TRBD2|once|TRBV6-5|TRBJ2-7
TGTGCCAGCAGCCCCGCAACTAGCGGGAGAGTCTACGAGCAGTACTTC
CASSPATSGRVYEQYF
>TRBD1|few|TRBV6-6|TRBJ2-4
TGTGCCAGCAGTTCGACAGGGGGTAGCGGAAACATTCAGTACTTC
CASSSTGGSGNIQYF
>-|-|TRBV19|TRBJ1-1
TGTGCCAGTAGTACTCGATGGATTTTGACTGAAGCTTTCTTT
CASSTRWILTEAFF
>TRBD1|-|TRBV5-5|TRBJ2-7
TGTGCCAGCAGCTTCCGGGACAGGGGCCTTCCCTACGAGCAGTACTTC
CASSFRDRGLPYEQYF
>-|-|TRBV7-9|TRBJ2-7
TGTGCCAGCAGCTTAAAGGGAGTCTGGGACGGCGCCTACGAGCAGTACTTC
CASSLKGVWDGAYEQYF
>TRBD2|-|TRBV27|TRBJ2-1
TGTGCCAGCAGTTTATCTTCTTTTTCGGCGGGAGGGCGGTTCTTC
CASSLSSFSAGGRFF
>-|-|TRBV11-3|TRBJ2-1
TGTGCCAGCAGCAGGGGTGGGGCTGAGAACAATGAGCAGTTCTTC
CASSRGGAENNEQFF
>-|-|TRBV27|TRBJ2-1
TGTGCCATCAGTTTAGCAGGGGACTCCTACAATGAGCAGTTCTTC
CAISLAGDSYNEQFF
>-|few|TRBV10-3|TRBJ2-2
TGTGCCATCGAAAACAGCAACACCGGGGAGCTGTTTTTT
CAIENSNTGELFF
>TRBD2|-|TRBV4-2|TRBJ2-5
TGTGCCAGCAGCCGCCTTCCTAGCGGGGGGTACCAAGAGACCCAGTACTTC
CASSRLPSGGYQETQYF
>-|few|TRBV4-1|TRBJ2-6
TGCGCCAGCAGCCAAGATCAGGCAGCCGGGGCCAACGTCCTGACTTTC
CASSQDQAAGANVLTF
>-|-|TRBV27|TRBJ2-1
TGTGCCAGCAGTTTTGAGGGTCCCTACAATGAGCAGTTCTTC
CASSFEGPYNEQFF
>-|few|TRBV10-3|TRBJ2-7
TGTGCCATCGGGGTCACGATCTACGAGCAGTACTTC
CAIGVTIYEQYF
>TRBD1|-|TRBV20-1|TRBJ2-5
TGCAGTGCTGACCCGGGACAGGGCAAGACCCAGTACTTC
CSADPGQGKTQYF
>-|few|TRBV7-2|TRBJ1-2
TGTGCCAGCAGCATAGGGGGACGGCCCTATGGCTACACCTTC
CASSIGGRPYGYTF
>-|once|TRBV12-3/TRBV12-4|TRBJ1-2
TGTGCCAGCAGTTTCGCCGCCCGGGGCTACACCTTC
CASSFAARGYTF
>-|many|TRBV7-9|TRBJ2-1
TGTGCCAGCAGCTTAGCACGGTCGTTCTCCTACAATGAGCAGTTCTTC
CASSLARSFSYNEQFF
>-|-|TRBV4-1|TRBJ1-4
TGCGCCAGCAGCCGGGGGGACGGAAGAAATGAAAAACTGTTTTTT
CASSRGDGRNEKLFF
>-|-|TRBV15|TRBJ1-5
TGTGCCACCAGCACAACAGGCCGCAATCAGCCCCAGCATTTT
CATSTTGRNQPQHF
>-|few|TRBV28|TRBJ1-4
TGTGCCAGCAGTACCACAGGGTTCGCTGAAAAACTGTTTTTT
CASSTTGFAEKLFF
>-|many|TRBV6-1|TRBJ2-2
TGTGCCAGCACGACGGGAGCCCCCGGGGAGCTGTTTTTT
CASTTGAPGELFF
>-|-|TRBV7-6|TRBJ2-3
TGTGCCAGCAGCTTATTCCAGGATAGCACAGATACGCAGTATTTT
CASSLFQDSTDTQYF
>TRBD1|-|TRBV28|TRBJ1-1
TGTGCCAGCAGTACGGACAGGACCCCAAACACTGAAGCTTTCTTT
CASSTDRTPNTEAFF
>-|-|TRBV7-4|TRBJ2-5
TGTGCCAGCAGCTCCCAGGGGGAGGTCCAAGAGACCCAGTACTTC
CASSSQGEVQETQYF
>-|once|TRBV20-1|TRBJ1-2
TGCAGTGCTAGAGGGGGGGAGGGAAAGTATGGCTACACCTTC
CSARGGEGKYGYTF
>-|-|TRBV11-3|TRBJ2-1
TGTGCCAGCAGCCGGACGAACAATGAGCAGTTCTTC
CASSRTNNEQFF
>TRBD1|few|TRBV7-8|TRBJ2-7
TGTGCCAGCAGCGCTGACAGGGGAGGTGGGCAGTACTTC
CASSADRGGGQYF
>-|few|TRBV7-9|TRBJ1-3
TGTGCCAGCAGCTCGGGGGGCTGGGAGAGCTCTGGAAACACCATATATTTT
CASSSGGWESSGNTIYF
>-|few|TRBV20-1|TRBJ1-2
TGCAGTGCTCTATCGGAGGATGGCTACACCTTC
CSALSEDGYTF
>-|-|TRBV2|TRBJ1-1
TGTGCCAGCATTATACAGGGCCGGCTGAACACTGAAGCTTTCTTT
CASIIQGRLNTEAFF
>TRBD1|-|TRBV7-4|TRBJ1-2
TGTGCCAGCATCTCCTATACAGGGGCGGCATATGGCTACACCTTC
CASISYTGAAYGYTF
>-|-|TRBV5-1|TRBJ2-5
TGCGCCAGCAGCTTTTCTCAAGAGACCCAGTACTTC
CASSFSQETQYF
>TRBD2|-|TRBV3-1|TRBJ2-5
TGTGCCAGCAGCCAAGAGCCAATCGGGTCGGGGGGGGCGGCAGAGACCCAGTACTTC
CASSQEPIGSGGAAETQYF
>TRBD1|few|TRBV5-1|TRBJ2-7
TGCGCCAGCAGCTCGGCTAGGGACAGGGGAGCTTACGAGCAGTACTTC
CASSSARDRGAYEQYF
>TRBD1|many|TRBV7-9|TRBJ2-7
TGTGCCAGCAGCTTAAGTCTGAAGTGGACAGGGGGGACCGGGGAGCAGTACTTC
CASSLSLKWTGGTGEQYF
>-|-|TRBV6-8|TRBJ1-2
TGTGCCAGCAGATTGCAGGGATGGGGCTATGGCTACACCTTC
CASRLQGWGYGYTF